The entry that follows covers one T cell receptor beta chain sequence. The antigen is not known. A 5'RACE template-switching step, the method used to make TCR cDNA, added a universal primer site and UMIs. Using its own MiXCR run on the 5' RACE reads, TCRdb lists one record per CDR3 protein. The sample records about 230,000 distinct CDR3 sequences, 5.5% to 8.5% being singletons. The V gene lost 3 bases and the J gene lost 5 bases, with 13 bases spanning the gap. Germline lookup yields CDR1 WNHNN and CDR2 SYGVQD (reference sequence). The CDR3 runs 14 residues. The data were taken from a study of T cells after yellow fever vaccination. Study context: Each low-cell-number fraction was prepared by means of SMART-Seq v4 Ultra Low Input. Study-wide points: Among primary-vaccination clones, most reappeared after the booster, at 95% to 96% for CD4 and roughly 88% for CD8. Relatively few clonotypes were ones that appeared in both CD4 and CD8 compartments.

The V gene is TRBV10-1, the J gene TRBJ2-5, with D tentatively TRBD2 (6 bases). This sample comprised CD4+ T cells sorted from PBMCs, obtained on the day of the yellow fever booster vaccination. The receptor comes from a man under 40 who received the YFV17D yellow fever vaccine. CDR3 loop: CASSDLASRETQYF. The CDR3 DNA reads TGCGCCAGCAGTGACCTAGCGAGTAGGGAGACCCAGTACTTC.